This T cell receptor (beta chain) was captured by sequencing in a study of CD8 T cells in ankylosing spondylitis. Study results and caveats: Among TCR beta sequences, a motif of several highly homologous variants appeared characteristic of ankylosing spondylitis blood.

The CDR3 covers 17 residues. Trimming took 0 bases from V and 6 from J; bases not matched to a gene: 12. Germline CDR1 and CDR2: KGHSH and LQKENI. MiXCR, applied by TCRdb to the 5' RACE reads, yields one record per CDR3 protein. The table includes about 540,000 distinct CDR3 sequences, more than 9.5% detected once. This clonotype came up a few times. No antigen is known for it. This TCR was recovered from a male donor with ankylosing spondylitis. The sequencing input was blood, either unsorted or a sorted T cell fraction (not recorded which). The V call is TRBV18, the J call TRBJ2-7; the match to TRBD2 covers 9 bases. The CDR3 loop reads CASSPPVLSGRSSEQYF. CDR3 DNA sequence: TGTGCCAGCTCACCACCGGTGTTGAGCGGGAGGTCAAGCGAGCAGTACTTC.